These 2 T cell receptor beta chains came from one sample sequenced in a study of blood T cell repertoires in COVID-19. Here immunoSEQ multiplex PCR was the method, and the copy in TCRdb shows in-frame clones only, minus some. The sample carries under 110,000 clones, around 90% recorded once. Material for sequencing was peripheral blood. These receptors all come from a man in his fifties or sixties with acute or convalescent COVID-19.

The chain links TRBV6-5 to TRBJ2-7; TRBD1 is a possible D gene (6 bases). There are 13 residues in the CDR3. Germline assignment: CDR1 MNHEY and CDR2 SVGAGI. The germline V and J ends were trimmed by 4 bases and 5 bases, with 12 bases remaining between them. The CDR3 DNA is TGTGCCAGCAGTTTTGCAGGGGCCCACGAGCAGTACTTC. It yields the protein CASSFAGAHEQYF.

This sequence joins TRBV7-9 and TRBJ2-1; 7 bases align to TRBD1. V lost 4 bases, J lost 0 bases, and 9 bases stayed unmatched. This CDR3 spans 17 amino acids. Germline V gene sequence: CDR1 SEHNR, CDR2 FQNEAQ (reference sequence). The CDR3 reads CASSSPLTGRSYNEQFF. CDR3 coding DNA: TGTGCCAGCAGCTCACCCCTGACAGGGCGCTCCTACAATGAGCAGTTCTTC.